Shown below are 5 T cell receptor beta chains from a single sample sequenced in a study of metastatic and nonmetastatic thyroid tumors. TCRdb re-called clones from the PCR reads using MiXCR. In the table there are over 20,000 clones, approximately 30% of which are singletons. Patients were all untreated before their thyroid surgery. The material sequenced was blood. The receptors here all came from a female donor with papillary thyroid cancer or a benign thyroid nodule (not recorded which). Some clones in this sample may be carry-over from other donors' samples.

In its sample, this clone was seen many times. The chain recombines TRBV6-2 or TRBV6-3 with TRBJ1-5, with 10 bases matching TRBD1. The CDR3 extends over 14 amino acids. Germline V lookup: CDR1 MNHEY, CDR2 SVGEGT. V shed 2 bases and J 5 bases; nucleotides not matched to a gene: 0. CDR3 sequence (DNA): TGTGCCAGCAGTTACGGGACAGGGGATCAGCCCCAGCATTTT. This sequence encodes CASSYGTGDQPQHF.

This clone has only one observation. The junction does not match germline at one end; this may be a read error. The chain has TRBV19 and TRBJ1-5; D gene unclear. Per germline, CDR1 LNHDA and CDR2 SQIVND (reference sequence). CDR3 size: 16 residues. The CDR3 DNA reads TGTGCAAGTAGTAAACTTCCACGGAATAGCAATAAGCCCCAGCATTTT. Its translation is CASSKLPRNSNKPQHF.

This clone appeared many times. This chain links TRBV28 with TRBJ2-7, with 9 positions matching TRBD1. The CDR3 has 15 amino acids. V trimming: 7 bases; J trimming: 5 bases; junction bases outside the gene matches: 12. Germline V gives CDR1 MDHEN, CDR2 SYDVKM. The CDR3 region is CASKITGTGNHEQYF. Written as DNA, the CDR3 is TGTGCCAGCAAAATAACCGGGACAGGGAACCACGAGCAGTACTTC.

This clone has a count of ten or more. The chain employs TRBV20-1 and TRBJ2-2, with D maybe TRBD1 (5 bases). V gave up 2 bases and J gave up 7 bases, with 14 bases separating them. Looked up from germline, CDR1 is DFQATT and CDR2 is SNEGSKA (reference sequence). The CDR3 is 14 residues long. Here the CDR3 reads CSARLAGWDGELFF. CDR3 nucleotides: TGCAGTGCTAGATTAGCAGGGTGGGACGGGGAGCTGTTTTTT.

By proportion, this clone is medium-sized. The V call is TRBV7-2, the J call TRBJ2-1, with TRBD2 as a possible D gene (6 bases). The V gene lost 1 base and the J gene lost 3 bases, with 16 bases spanning the gap. CDR1 is SGHTA, CDR2 FQGNSA, per germline. The CDR3 runs 17 residues. This chain's CDR3 is CASSLGARDFYYNEQFF. The CDR3 coding sequence is TGTGCCAGCAGCTTAGGGGCCCGGGACTTCTACTACAATGAGCAGTTCTTC. The full variable domain, with the rest looked up from reference TRBV7-2 and TRBJ2-1, is GAGVSQSPSNKVTEKGKDVELRCDPISGHTALYWYRQSLGQGLEFLIYFQGNSAPDKSGLPSDRFSAERTGGSVSTLTIQRTQQEDSAVYLCASSLGARDFYYNEQFFGPGTRLTVL.